These 23 T cell receptor beta chains were sequenced from one sample in a study of cytomegalovirus exposure and HLA in healthy donors. Primers for the PCR totalled 60 Vbeta and 13 Jbeta. Sequenced by immunoSEQ multiplex PCR; TCRdb stores in-frame clones only, minus some. Of about 110,000 clones in the sample, around 81% were seen once. Sequencing used PBMCs. Receptors originate from a woman aged 25 to 39 in good health and CMV-seronegative.

This clone was seen a handful of times. The V and J genes are TRBV30 and TRBJ1-1; 8 nucleotides align to TRBD1. Per the germline V gene, CDR1 is GTSNPN and CDR2 is SVGIG (reference sequence). The V and J ends lost 2 bases and 11 bases, in that order; junction bases with no gene match: 10. The CDR3 contains 13 residues. CDR3 in DNA: TGTGCCTGGAGTTCCCGACAGGGGAGGCGGGCTTTCTTT. Encoded protein: CAWSSRQGRRAFF.

V gene TRBV6-5 combines with J gene TRBJ2-2, with D perhaps matching TRBD2 (6 bases). From germline, CDR1 is MNHEY and CDR2 SVGAGI. V shed 5 bases and J shed 9 bases, with 16 bases lying between them. This CDR3 spans 14 amino acids. In DNA form, the CDR3 reads TGTGCCAGCAGTGAGGTAGCCGGGGGACGGGAGCTGTTTTTT. Translation: CASSEVAGGRELFF.

The genes are TRBV14 and TRBJ2-7; tentatively, D is TRBD1 (5 bases). Germline assignment: CDR1 SGHDN and CDR2 FVKESK. Trimming cost V 3 bases and J 7 bases, with 19 bases left between them. The CDR3 covers 15 residues. CDR3 loop: CASSHSQTGRWEQYF. CDR3 sequence (DNA): TGTGCCAGCAGCCACAGCCAAACAGGCCGCTGGGAGCAGTACTTC.

The CDR3 region is CASNSMAGGPNEQFF. Written as DNA, the CDR3 is TGTGCCAGCAATTCGATGGCGGGAGGGCCTAATGAGCAGTTCTTC. The V and J genes are TRBV7-9 and TRBJ2-1; the match to TRBD2 covers 9 bases. There are 15 residues in the CDR3. The V and J ends lost 7 bases and 7 bases, in that order; junction bases with no gene match: 11. Germline values: CDR1 SEHNR, CDR2 FQNEAQ (reference sequence).

The rearrangement uses TRBV6-1 and TRBJ2-7, with 10 bases lining up with TRBD1. Germline V CDR1 and CDR2: MNHNS, SASEGT. Trimming removed 4 bases from V and 3 bases from J; junction bases left unmatched: 0. The CDR3 consists of 13 residues. CDR3 sequence: CASSGTGGYEQYF. DNA for the CDR3: TGTGCCAGCAGTGGGACAGGGGGCTACGAGCAGTACTTC.

The chain is built from TRBV2 and TRBJ2-1, with TRBD2 matching 8 bases. The CDR3 runs 14 residues. Trimming cost V 6 bases and J 8 bases; bases outside gene matches: 9. Germline loops: CDR1 SNHLY, CDR2 FYNNEI. CDR3 in DNA: TGTGCCAGCAGAAAGCGGGAGAGAGGGGATGAGCAGTTCTTC. Translation gives CASRKRERGDEQFF.

The chain joins TRBV5-7 to TRBJ1-3, with D tentatively TRBD1 (6 bases). TRBV5-7 is sorted into the ORF group, with uncertain function. The CDR3 has 18 amino acids. V was cut by 1 base and J by 2 bases, with 19 bases left in between. In DNA form, the CDR3 reads TGTGCCAGCAGCTTGTGTATTTGGTACAGGGAACCTGGAAACACCATATATTTT. Protein product: CASSLCIWYREPGNTIYF.

The chain links TRBV7-9 to TRBJ2-4; TRBD1 agrees at 7 bases. The V and J ends lost 1 base and 9 bases, in that order; junction bases with no gene match: 3. There are 13 residues in the CDR3. Per germline, CDR1 SEHNR and CDR2 FQNEAQ (reference sequence). CDR3 sequence reads: CASSLDRDSIQYF. CDR3 in DNA: TGTGCCAGCAGCTTAGACAGGGACAGCATTCAGTACTTC.

The chain employs TRBV6-6 and TRBJ2-1; D might be TRBD2 (5 bases). Germline V gene data show CDR1 as MNHNY and CDR2 as SVGAGI (reference sequence). Trimming left V 7 bases short and J 4 bases short, with 14 bases between. The CDR3 extends over 14 amino acids. CDR3 loop: CASTPRGFYNEQFF. In DNA, the CDR3 is TGTGCCAGCACGCCAAGAGGGTTTTACAATGAGCAGTTCTTC.

The chain links TRBV5-4 to TRBJ1-4, with a tentative D call TRBD1 (6 bases). Germline CDR1 and CDR2: SGHNT and YYREEE (reference sequence). The CDR3 contains 15 residues. V lost 4 bases to trimming and J lost 0 bases, with 10 bases between them. CDR3 region: CASSRDTATNEKLFF. The CDR3 DNA reads TGTGCCAGCAGCCGGGACACCGCAACTAATGAAAAACTGTTTTTT.

This sequence joins TRBV20-1 and TRBJ2-5; D gene uncertain. This CDR3 contains 11 residues. V lost 5 bases, J lost 5 bases, and 9 bases lay in between. Germline V gene lookup returns CDR1 DFQATT and CDR2 SNEGSKA (reference sequence). The DNA for the CDR3 is TGCAGTGCTCCATGGGCGGAGACCCAGTACTTC. Translating it yields CSAPWAETQYF.

The rearrangement links TRBV29-1 to TRBJ1-2; D may be TRBD1 (6 bases). This CDR3 region has 12 residues. The V and J ends lost 4 bases and 8 bases respectively, with 14 bases between them. Germline V gene sequence: CDR1 SQVTM, CDR2 ANQGSEA. As DNA, the CDR3 is TGCAGCGTTGCCTTGAACAGGGTCGGCTACACCTTC. Its protein is CSVALNRVGYTF. The complete variable domain, with remaining parts taken from reference TRBV29-1 and TRBJ1-2, reads SAVISQKPSRDICQRGTSLTIQCQVDSQVTMMFWYRQQPGQSLTLIATANQGSEATYESGFVIDKFPISRPNLTFSTLTVSNMSPEDSSIYLCSVALNRVGYTFGSGTRLTVV.

This chain connects TRBV7-2 to TRBJ2-3; possibly TRBD1 for D (5 bases). Trimming cost V 4 bases and J 1 base, with 15 bases left between them. CDR1 and CDR2 (germline): SGHTA, FQGNSA. The CDR3 is made up of 16 amino acids. This chain's CDR3 is CASSYGPRGGTDTQYF. CDR3 DNA: TGTGCCAGCAGCTACGGACCTAGGGGCGGCACAGATACGCAGTATTTT.

The chain links TRBV6-6 to TRBJ2-1, with TRBD2 as a possible D gene (5 bases). The germline gives CDR1 MNHNY, CDR2 SVGAGI (reference sequence). CDR3 length: 16 amino acids. V was pared by 2 bases and J by 8 bases, with 19 bases between. CDR3 sequence (DNA): TGTGCCAGCAGTTACAGCGGTACGGGATTTGGGGATGAGCAGTTCTTC. It translates to CASSYSGTGFGDEQFF.

The V call is TRBV11-2, the J call TRBJ2-1; D possibly corresponds to TRBD2 (6 bases). V was shortened by 3 bases and J by 7 bases, with 13 bases between the two germline ends. The germline V gene has CDR1 SGHAT and CDR2 FQNNGV. This CDR3 is 14 amino acids long. Here the CDR3 DNA reads TGTGCCAGCAGCTTCGCGGGGTCCGGGAATGAGCAGTTCTTC. It codes for CASSFAGSGNEQFF.

The chain couples TRBV25-1 to TRBJ1-1; D remains unclear. The CDR3 is 15 amino acids. Trimming shortened V by 5 bases and J by 4 bases, and 17 bases separated the two germline ends. CDR1 and CDR2 from the germline V gene are MGHDK and SYGVNS. The CDR3 region is CASSSREKGSTEAFF. Written as DNA, the CDR3 is TGTGCCAGCAGTTCCCGCGAGAAAGGGAGCACTGAAGCTTTCTTT. The whole variable domain, filled in from reference TRBV25-1 and TRBJ1-1, reads EADIYQTPRYLVIGTGKKITLECSQTMGHDKMYWYQQDPGMELHLIHYSYGVNSTEKGDLSSESTVSRIRTEHFPLTLESARPSHTSQYLCASSSREKGSTEAFFGQGTRLTVV.

The genes are TRBV6-1 and TRBJ2-2, with 8 positions matching TRBD1. The CDR3 spans 14 residues. Germline V CDR1 and CDR2: MNHNS, SASEGT. J was trimmed by 4 bases and V by 5 bases; bases with no gene match: 3. CDR3 nucleotide sequence: TGTGCCAGCAGTTTCGACAGGGGCACCGGGGAGCTGTTTTTT. It yields the protein CASSFDRGTGELFF.

The chain is built from TRBV9 and TRBJ2-7; no clear D gene. Trimming removed 3 bases at V and 11 bases at J, with 6 bases between. The CDR3 runs 9 residues. CDR1 is SGDLS and CDR2 is YYNGEE in the germline V gene. CDR3 coding DNA: TGTGCCAGCAGCGCCGCAGAGTACTTC. This codes for CASSAAEYF. The full variable domain, in which reference TRBV9 and TRBJ2-7 provide the parts outside the CDR3, is DSGVTQTPKHLITATGQRVTLRCSPRSGDLSVYWYQQSLDQGLQFLIQYYNGEERAKGNILERFSAQQFPDLHSELNLSSLELGDSALYFCASSAAEYFGPGTRLTVT.

The chain joins TRBV5-6 to TRBJ2-5; TRBD2 matches 8 bases. CDR3 size: 14 residues. Germline V gene data show CDR1 as SGHDT and CDR2 as YYEEEE. V trimming: 2 bases; J trimming: 5 bases; junction bases outside the gene matches: 5. CDR3 in amino acids: CASSFTGTRETQYF. The CDR3 DNA follows: TGTGCCAGCAGCTTTACCGGGACTAGGGAGACCCAGTACTTC.

The chain has TRBV6-6 and TRBJ1-2; TRBD1 matches at 11 bases. Germline trimming cut 6 bases from V and 8 bases from J; bases unmatched to any gene: 8. CDR3 size: 14 residues. CDR1 is MNHNY, CDR2 SVGAGI, per germline (reference sequence). CDR3 region: CASSRQGQGDGYTF. DNA for the CDR3: TGTGCCAGCAGCCGACAGGGACAGGGGGACGGCTACACCTTC.

The J gene is TRBJ1-4, the V gene TRBV19; 11 nucleotides match TRBD1. Trimming cost V 5 bases and J 8 bases; bases outside gene matches: 7. Germline lookup yields CDR1 LNHDA and CDR2 SQIVND (reference sequence). The CDR3 contains 15 residues. The DNA for the CDR3 is TGTGCCAGTAGTTTGGAGGACAGGGGGCTAGAAAAACTGTTTTTT. It specifies CASSLEDRGLEKLFF.

This clone has more than one count but fewer than ten. The rearrangement uses TRBV10-3 and TRBJ1-1, with 9 bases that match TRBD1. V was pared by 6 bases and J by 8 bases, with 4 bases of the junction left unmatched. In germline, CDR1 is ENHRY, CDR2 SYGVKD. This CDR3 has 12 residues. The CDR3 DNA reads as TGTGCCATCAGGCCGGGACAGGGAGAAGCTTTCTTT. Amino acids: CAIRPGQGEAFF.

The V and J genes are TRBV2 and TRBJ1-1; D uncertain. Between the trimmed V and J ends, which lost 4 bases and 0 bases, there was a span of 6 bases. CDR1 is SNHLY and CDR2 is FYNNEI in the germline V gene. CDR3 size: 13 residues. The CDR3 is CASSVQMNTEAFF. Written as DNA, the CDR3 is TGTGCCAGCAGTGTACAGATGAACACTGAAGCTTTCTTT.